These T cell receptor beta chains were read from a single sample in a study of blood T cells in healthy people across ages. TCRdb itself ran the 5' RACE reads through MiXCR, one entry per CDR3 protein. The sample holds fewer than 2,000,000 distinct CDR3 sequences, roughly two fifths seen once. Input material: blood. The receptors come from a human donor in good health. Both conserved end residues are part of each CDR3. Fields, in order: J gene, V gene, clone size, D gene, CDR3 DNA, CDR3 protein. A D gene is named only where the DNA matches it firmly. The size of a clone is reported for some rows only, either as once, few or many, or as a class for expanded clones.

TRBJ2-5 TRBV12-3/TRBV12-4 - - TGTGCCAGCACCAGGACTGATCAAGAGACCCAGTACTTC CASTRTDQETQYF
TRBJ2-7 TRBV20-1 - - TGCAGCCCCCTCCGGGACGGAAATTCCTACGAGCGGTACTTC CSPLRDGNSYERYF
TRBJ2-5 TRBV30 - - TGTGCCTGGAGTTTGGGCCGCCAAGAGACCCAGTACTTC CAWSLGRQETQYF
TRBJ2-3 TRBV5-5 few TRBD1 TGTGCCAGTAGACAGGGCCCCACAGATACGCAGTATTTT CASRQGPTDTQYF
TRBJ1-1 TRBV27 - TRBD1 TGTGCCAGCAGTCCCCTCCCGGGACAGGGCACTGAAGCTTTCTTT CASSPLPGQGTEAFF
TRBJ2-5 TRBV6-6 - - - CASSTSTSGETQYF
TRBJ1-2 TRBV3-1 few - TGTGCCAGCAGCCAAGCCGGAGGACGGTATGGCTACACCTTC CASSQAGGRYGYTF
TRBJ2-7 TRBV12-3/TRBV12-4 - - TGTGCCAGCAGTCCCATAAACAGGGACGAGCAGTACTTC CASSPINRDEQYF
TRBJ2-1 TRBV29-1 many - TGCAGCGCCTTGAAGGTTGGGACCCCGCCCTACAATGAGCAGTTCTTC CSALKVGTPPYNEQFF
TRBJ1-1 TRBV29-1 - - TGCAGCGTTGAGGGTGCCCGGTCCACTGAAGCTTTCTTT CSVEGARSTEAFF